These T cell receptor beta chains were read from a single sample in a study of blood T cell repertoires in COVID-19. The assay was immunoSEQ multiplex PCR, and TCRdb's table has in-frame clones only and misses some. This table has about 180,000 clones, about 84% appearing once. Sequencing was done on a sample of PBMCs or T cells enriched from blood (not recorded which). These TCRs come from a woman aged 25-40 years who had recovered from COVID-19. The CDR3 runs from the conserved cysteine through the conserved F or W. The order of the fields is J gene, V gene, D gene, CDR3 protein. D genes are given only for firm matches.

j_gene: TRBJ2-2
v_gene: TRBV29-1
d_gene: TRBD1
CDR3aa: CSGRDREAGELFF

j_gene: TRBJ2-7
v_gene: TRBV5-1
d_gene: .
CDR3aa: CASSLAPGLSYEQYF

j_gene: TRBJ1-5
v_gene: TRBV6-1
d_gene: .
CDR3aa: CASSEFGGAKPQHF

j_gene: TRBJ2-3
v_gene: TRBV29-1
d_gene: TRBD1
CDR3aa: CSVDRATDTQYF

j_gene: TRBJ2-1
v_gene: TRBV29-1
d_gene: .
CDR3aa: CSVVRAEDNEQFF

j_gene: TRBJ1-3
v_gene: TRBV6-5
d_gene: .
CDR3aa: CASSYREGAGNTIYF

j_gene: TRBJ1-2
v_gene: TRBV15
d_gene: .
CDR3aa: CATSRRPGYYGYTF

j_gene: TRBJ2-6
v_gene: TRBV28
d_gene: .
CDR3aa: CASSTGTLFSGANVLTF

j_gene: TRBJ2-1
v_gene: TRBV19
d_gene: .
CDR3aa: CASSRRGNEQFF

j_gene: TRBJ2-7
v_gene: TRBV27
d_gene: TRBD1
CDR3aa: CASSPGTGLSLHEQYF

j_gene: TRBJ2-1
v_gene: TRBV6-5
d_gene: .
CDR3aa: CASSYRLEGEQFF

j_gene: TRBJ2-2
v_gene: TRBV5-5
d_gene: TRBD1
CDR3aa: CASTLNPGQGISGELFF

j_gene: TRBJ2-1
v_gene: TRBV10-3
d_gene: TRBD2
CDR3aa: CAISESGLASGSDEQFF

j_gene: TRBJ2-5
v_gene: TRBV6-5
d_gene: TRBD1
CDR3aa: CASSYSDRAGTQYF

j_gene: TRBJ2-1
v_gene: TRBV9
d_gene: TRBD2
CDR3aa: CASSGPLAGGVWEQFF

j_gene: TRBJ1-5
v_gene: TRBV10-3
d_gene: .
CDR3aa: CAISDAGDGNQPQHF

j_gene: TRBJ2-5
v_gene: TRBV29-1
d_gene: TRBD2
CDR3aa: CSVELAGGQETQYF

j_gene: TRBJ1-2
v_gene: TRBV28
d_gene: .
CDR3aa: CASSLPNLGAGYTF

j_gene: TRBJ1-2
v_gene: TRBV7-2
d_gene: TRBD1
CDR3aa: CASSLVGQMNYGYTF

j_gene: TRBJ2-3
v_gene: TRBV19
d_gene: TRBD1
CDR3aa: CASSITGTASTDTQYF

j_gene: TRBJ2-3
v_gene: TRBV13
d_gene: TRBD2
CDR3aa: CASSLDLAGRTSTDTQYF

j_gene: TRBJ1-2
v_gene: TRBV7-9
d_gene: .
CDR3aa: CASSFERTVLGGGYTF

j_gene: TRBJ2-7
v_gene: TRBV27
d_gene: TRBD1
CDR3aa: CASSLYGQGGYEQYF

j_gene: TRBJ1-2
v_gene: TRBV19
d_gene: TRBD1
CDR3aa: CASSTGQGFGYTF

j_gene: TRBJ2-3
v_gene: TRBV28
d_gene: .
CDR3aa: CASSLRVRGTDTQYF

j_gene: TRBJ2-5
v_gene: TRBV24-1
d_gene: TRBD2
CDR3aa: CATSNVRAGAIQETQYF

j_gene: TRBJ2-6
v_gene: TRBV10-3
d_gene: .
CDR3aa: CAIRTGQTGANVLTF

j_gene: TRBJ2-2
v_gene: TRBV9
d_gene: TRBD1
CDR3aa: CASSEGQGGPGELFF

j_gene: TRBJ1-2
v_gene: TRBV5-8
d_gene: .
CDR3aa: CASSLGDRTANYGYTF

j_gene: TRBJ1-1
v_gene: TRBV19
d_gene: TRBD1
CDR3aa: CASSIDTGQVLGGEAFF

j_gene: TRBJ2-1
v_gene: TRBV19
d_gene: TRBD1
CDR3aa: CASNTDRGRNEQFF

j_gene: TRBJ2-1
v_gene: TRBV27
d_gene: .
CDR3aa: CASSFISSYNEQFF

j_gene: TRBJ2-7
v_gene: TRBV12-3/TRBV12-4
d_gene: .
CDR3aa: CASSLGPSYEQYF

j_gene: TRBJ2-2
v_gene: TRBV2
d_gene: TRBD2
CDR3aa: CASTREGNTGELFF

j_gene: TRBJ1-1
v_gene: TRBV15
d_gene: .
CDR3aa: CATSSREYLNTEAFF

j_gene: TRBJ1-6
v_gene: TRBV5-1
d_gene: .
CDR3aa: CASSLGDDGLNSPLHF

j_gene: TRBJ2-5
v_gene: TRBV10-3
d_gene: TRBD2
CDR3aa: CAISEWGTSGRKRETQYF

j_gene: TRBJ2-1
v_gene: TRBV10-3
d_gene: TRBD2
CDR3aa: CAISFFPREGLDNEQFF

j_gene: TRBJ2-7
v_gene: TRBV10-3
d_gene: TRBD2
CDR3aa: CAISPSGSLYEQYF

j_gene: TRBJ1-4
v_gene: TRBV24-1
d_gene: .
CDR3aa: CATSDPGIPYGKLFF

j_gene: TRBJ2-3
v_gene: TRBV7-9
d_gene: .
CDR3aa: CASSLVRGGDTDTQYF

j_gene: TRBJ2-1
v_gene: TRBV10-1
d_gene: .
CDR3aa: CASSESRLAPSYNEQFF

j_gene: TRBJ2-7
v_gene: TRBV6-2/TRBV6-3
d_gene: TRBD2
CDR3aa: CASSYSASGNPYEQYF

j_gene: TRBJ1-4
v_gene: TRBV6-5
d_gene: .
CDR3aa: CASSYSIQGRKKLFF

j_gene: TRBJ2-7
v_gene: TRBV5-1
d_gene: TRBD2
CDR3aa: CASSSPGTSGIYEQYF

j_gene: TRBJ1-3
v_gene: TRBV7-9
d_gene: TRBD1
CDR3aa: CASSLQGAGNTIYF

j_gene: TRBJ1-1
v_gene: TRBV2
d_gene: .
CDR3aa: CASSDYIEAFF

j_gene: TRBJ2-7
v_gene: TRBV3-1/TRBV3-2
d_gene: .
CDR3aa: CASSPSGLISYEQYF

j_gene: TRBJ2-3
v_gene: TRBV5-4
d_gene: .
CDR3aa: CASSPTNSLSDTQYF

j_gene: TRBJ1-1
v_gene: TRBV9
d_gene: TRBD1
CDR3aa: CASSGGTGLAEAFF

j_gene: TRBJ1-2
v_gene: TRBV7-9
d_gene: .
CDR3aa: CASSLAVGQRTSYTF